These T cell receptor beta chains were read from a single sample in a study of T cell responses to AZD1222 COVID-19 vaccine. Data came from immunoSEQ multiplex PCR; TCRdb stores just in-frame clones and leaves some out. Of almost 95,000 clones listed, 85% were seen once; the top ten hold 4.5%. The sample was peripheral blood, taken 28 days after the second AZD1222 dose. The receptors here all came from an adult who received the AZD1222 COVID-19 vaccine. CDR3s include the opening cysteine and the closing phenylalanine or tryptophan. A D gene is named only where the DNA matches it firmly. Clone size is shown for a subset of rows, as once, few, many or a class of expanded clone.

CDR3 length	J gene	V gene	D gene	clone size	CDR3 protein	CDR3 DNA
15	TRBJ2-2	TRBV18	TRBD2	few	CASSPEREVTGELFF	TGTGCCAGCTCACCAGAGCGGGAGGTAACCGGGGAGCTGTTTTTT
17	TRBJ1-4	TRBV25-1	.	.	CASSESFGKRTNEKLFF	TGTGCCAGCAGTGAATCGTTTGGGAAGAGAACTAATGAAAAACTGTTTTTT
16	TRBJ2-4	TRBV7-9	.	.	CASSPDYFKAKNIQYF	TGTGCCAGCAGCCCCGACTATTTTAAAGCCAAAAACATTCAGTACTTC
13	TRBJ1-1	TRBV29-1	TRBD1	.	CSVGTASNTEAFF	TGCAGCGTCGGGACAGCCTCGAACACTGAAGCTTTCTTT
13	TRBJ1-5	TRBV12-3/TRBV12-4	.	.	CASSLGTRRPQHF	TGTGCCAGCAGTTTGGGCACTCGGCGGCCCCAGCATTTT
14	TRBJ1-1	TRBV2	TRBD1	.	CASRDRGLPHEAFF	TGTGCCAGCAGAGACAGGGGGCTCCCTCACGAAGCTTTCTTT
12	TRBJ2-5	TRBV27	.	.	CASSSHRGTQYF	TGTGCCAGCAGTTCCCACCGGGGGACCCAGTACTTC
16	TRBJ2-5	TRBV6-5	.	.	CASSYGTLHSQETQYF	TGTGCCAGCAGTTATGGGACCCTCCACAGCCAAGAGACCCAGTACTTC
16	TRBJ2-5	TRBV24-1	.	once	CATSDPGDPQPETQYF	TGTGCCACCAGTGATCCCGGGGACCCACAACCAGAGACCCAGTACTTC
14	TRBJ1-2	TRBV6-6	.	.	CASRQGVARGGYTF	TGTGCCAGCAGGCAGGGAGTGGCAAGAGGTGGCTACACCTTC
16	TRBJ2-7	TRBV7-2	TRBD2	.	CASSLRASGVVYEQYF	TGTGCCAGCAGCCTCCGGGCTAGCGGGGTTGTATACGAGCAGTACTTC
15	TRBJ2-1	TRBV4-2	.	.	CASSQALGLEGEQFF	TGTGCCAGCAGCCAAGCCTTAGGTCTCGAGGGAGAACAGTTCTTC
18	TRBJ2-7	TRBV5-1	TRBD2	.	CASSHGTSGGKSSYEQYF	TGCGCCAGCAGCCACGGGACTAGCGGGGGGAAGAGCTCCTACGAGCAGTACTTC
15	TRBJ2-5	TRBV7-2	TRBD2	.	CASSNPSGSWETQYF	TGTGCCAGCAGCAACCCTAGCGGGAGTTGGGAGACCCAGTACTTC
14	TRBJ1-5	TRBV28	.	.	CASSNLETSGPQHF	TGTGCCAGCAGCAACCTCGAAACATCGGGGCCCCAGCATTTT
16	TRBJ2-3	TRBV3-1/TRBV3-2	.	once	CASRGQPGGSTDTQYF	TGTGCCAGCAGGGGACAGCCTGGGGGGAGCACAGATACGCAGTATTTT
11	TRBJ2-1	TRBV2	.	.	CASLQGPEQFF	TGTGCCAGCCTTCAGGGTCCTGAGCAGTTCTTC
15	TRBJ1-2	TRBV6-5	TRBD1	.	CASSYSGQPDYGYTF	TGTGCCAGCAGTTACTCGGGACAGCCAGACTATGGCTACACCTTC
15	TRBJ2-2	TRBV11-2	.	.	CASSLGIGPTGELFF	TGTGCCAGCAGCTTAGGGATAGGGCCCACCGGGGAGCTGTTTTTT
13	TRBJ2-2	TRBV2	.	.	CASSFKNTGELFF	TGTGCCAGCAGTTTTAAGAACACCGGGGAGCTGTTTTTT
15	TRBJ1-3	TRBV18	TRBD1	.	CASSQRQGTGNTIYF	TGTGCCAGCTCACAGCGACAGGGAACGGGAAACACCATATATTTT
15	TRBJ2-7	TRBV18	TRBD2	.	CASSRKTSGTYEQYF	TGTGCCAGCTCTCGAAAAACTAGCGGAACCTACGAGCAGTACTTC
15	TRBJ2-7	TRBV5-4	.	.	CASSLGGLAAYEQYF	TGTGCCAGCAGCTTGGGGGGGCTAGCGGCCTACGAGCAGTACTTC
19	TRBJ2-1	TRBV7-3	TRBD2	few	CASSEKGLLAGGSYNEQFF	TGTGCCAGCAGCGAGAAAGGCCTGTTAGCGGGGGGTTCCTACAATGAGCAGTTCTTC
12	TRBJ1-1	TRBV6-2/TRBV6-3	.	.	CASSYRVPEAFF	TGTGCCAGCAGTTACCGTGTCCCTGAAGCTTTCTTT
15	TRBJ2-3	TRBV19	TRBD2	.	CASSLTSGAPDTQYF	TGTGCCAGTAGTCTGACTAGCGGGGCACCAGATACGCAGTATTTT
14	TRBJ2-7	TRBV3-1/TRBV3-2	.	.	CASSQEAGVHEQYF	TGTGCCAGCAGCCAAGAGGCAGGAGTTCACGAGCAGTACTTC
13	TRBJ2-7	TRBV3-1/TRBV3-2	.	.	CASSQDTGYEQYF	TGTGCCAGCAGCCAAGATACGGGCTACGAGCAGTACTTC
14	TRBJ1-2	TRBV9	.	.	CASSGVVSLYGYTF	TGTGCCAGCAGCGGGGTGGTCAGCCTCTATGGCTACACCTTC
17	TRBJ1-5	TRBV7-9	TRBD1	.	CASSRETGGRSNQPQHF	TGTGCCAGCAGCCGTGAGACAGGGGGCAGAAGCAATCAGCCCCAGCATTTT
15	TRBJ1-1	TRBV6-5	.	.	CASSYQPTVNTEAFF	TGTGCCAGCAGTTACCAGCCAACCGTGAACACTGAAGCTTTCTTT
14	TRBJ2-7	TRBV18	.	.	CASSPADGSYEQYF	TGTGCCAGCTCACCGGCAGACGGTTCCTACGAGCAGTACTTC
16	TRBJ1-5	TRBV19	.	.	CATTRMGGLRNQPQHF	TGTGCCACCACCAGGATGGGGGGATTGAGGAATCAGCCCCAGCATTTT
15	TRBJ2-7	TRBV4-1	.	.	CASSQVGGKTYEQYF	TGCGCCAGCAGCCAAGTCGGGGGTAAGACCTACGAGCAGTACTTC
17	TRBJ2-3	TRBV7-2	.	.	CASSPKAGSGSGDTQYF	TGTGCCAGCAGCCCGAAAGCGGGTAGTGGGAGTGGGGATACGCAGTATTTT
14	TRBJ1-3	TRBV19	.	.	CASRSPGTGNTIYF	TGTGCCAGTAGATCCCCAGGGACTGGAAACACCATATATTTT
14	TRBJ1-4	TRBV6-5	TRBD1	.	CASRNRGSGEKLFF	TGTGCCAGCCGGAACAGGGGATCGGGGGAAAAACTGTTTTTT
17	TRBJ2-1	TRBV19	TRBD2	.	CASSSRLAGMPSNEQFF	TGTGCCAGTAGTAGTCGGCTAGCGGGTATGCCCTCGAATGAGCAGTTCTTC
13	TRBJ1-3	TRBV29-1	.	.	CSVEPFPGNTIYF	TGCAGCGTTGAGCCTTTCCCTGGAAACACCATATATTTT
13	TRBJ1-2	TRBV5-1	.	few	CASSFRTGHGYTF	TGCGCCAGCAGCTTTCGAACGGGGCATGGCTACACCTTC
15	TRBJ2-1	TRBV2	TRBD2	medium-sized	CASSPGTSSYNEQFF	TGTGCCAGCAGTCCCGGGACTAGCTCCTACAATGAGCAGTTCTTC
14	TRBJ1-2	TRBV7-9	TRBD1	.	CASSLVAQGVGYTF	TGTGCCAGCAGCTTAGTGGCGCAGGGGGTAGGCTACACCTTC
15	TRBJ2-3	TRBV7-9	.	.	CASSPVIEVTDTQYF	TGTGCCAGCAGCCCCGTTATAGAAGTCACAGATACGCAGTATTTT
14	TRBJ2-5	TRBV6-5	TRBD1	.	CASSKDRRQETQYF	TGTGCCAGCAGTAAGGACAGGAGACAAGAGACCCAGTACTTC
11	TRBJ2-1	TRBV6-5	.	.	CASTRSNEQFF	TGTGCCAGCACTAGATCCAATGAGCAGTTCTTC
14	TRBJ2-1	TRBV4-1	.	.	CASSQDWILAEQFF	TGCGCCAGCAGCCAAGATTGGATCCTAGCGGAGCAGTTCTTC
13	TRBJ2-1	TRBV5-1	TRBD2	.	CASSKLAGNEQFF	TGCGCCAGCAGCAAACTAGCGGGGAATGAGCAGTTCTTC
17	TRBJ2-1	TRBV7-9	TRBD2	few	CASSLGLAGEYIHEQFF	TGTGCCAGCAGCTTAGGGCTAGCGGGAGAGTATATCCATGAGCAGTTCTTC
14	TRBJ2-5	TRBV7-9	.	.	CASSQDYLQETQYF	TGTGCCAGCAGCCAGGACTACCTCCAAGAGACCCAGTACTTC
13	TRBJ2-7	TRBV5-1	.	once	CASSLGLPYEQYF	TGCGCCAGCAGCTTGGGACTCCCCTACGAGCAGTACTTC
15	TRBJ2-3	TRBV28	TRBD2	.	CASKLGLANTDTQYF	TGTGCCAGCAAACTGGGACTAGCGAACACAGATACGCAGTATTTT
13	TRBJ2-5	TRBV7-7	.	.	CASSSSQFATQYF	TGTGCTAGCAGCTCCTCCCAGTTTGCGACCCAGTACTTC
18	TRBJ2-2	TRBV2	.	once	CASTFLTLLATSTGELFF	TGTGCCAGCACCTTTCTCACTTTACTAGCTACGAGCACCGGGGAGCTGTTTTTT
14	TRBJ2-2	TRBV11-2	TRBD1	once	CASRKTGLDGELFF	TGTGCCAGCAGAAAGACAGGGCTGGACGGGGAGCTGTTTTTT
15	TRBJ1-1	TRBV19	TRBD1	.	CASSTWTGMGTEAFF	TGTGCCAGTAGTACCTGGACAGGGATGGGCACTGAAGCTTTCTTT
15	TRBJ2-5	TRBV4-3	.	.	CASSQNIGGGETQYF	TGCGCCAGCAGCCAGAACATCGGGGGAGGAGAGACCCAGTACTTC
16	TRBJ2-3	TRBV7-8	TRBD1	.	CASSELRDRSWGTQYF	TGTGCCAGCAGCGAACTCCGGGACAGGTCTTGGGGTACGCAGTATTTT
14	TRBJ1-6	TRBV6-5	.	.	CASSITPYNSPLHF	TGTGCCAGCAGTATCACGCCCTATAATTCACCCCTCCACTTT
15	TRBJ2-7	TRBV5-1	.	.	CASSLASGYSYEQYF	TGCGCCAGCAGCTTGGCCTCGGGTTACTCCTACGAGCAGTACTTC
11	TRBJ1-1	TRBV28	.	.	CASRLTGEAFF	TGTGCCAGCAGACTCACAGGGGAAGCTTTCTTT